This T cell receptor beta chain was sequenced during a study of CD8 T cells in Susac syndrome. From blood CD8+ and CD4+ T cells, TCR beta sequences were generated. The authors reverse transcribed 0.5 to 1 ug RNA with random hexamers. The immunoSEQ assay covered 54 Vbeta and 13 Jbeta segments for CDR3. TCRdb re-called the immunoSEQ multiplex PCR reads through MiXCR, storing one row per CDR3 protein. The table includes about 180,000 distinct CDR3 sequences, around 95% detected once. CDR3 length: 16 amino acids. Losses at the gene ends were 5 bases for V and 0 bases for J; bases not matched to a gene: 6. Germline CDR1 SEHNR, CDR2 FQNEAQ (reference sequence).

The TCR comes from a human donor with multiple sclerosis. The specimen sequenced was CD4+ T cells from PBMCs. V is TRBV7-9 and J is TRBJ2-3; 9 bases fit TRBD2. CDR3 DNA: TGTGCCAGCAGCGCCGAAAGCGGGGGGAGCACAGATACGCAGTATTTT. Protein: CASSAESGGSTDTQYF.